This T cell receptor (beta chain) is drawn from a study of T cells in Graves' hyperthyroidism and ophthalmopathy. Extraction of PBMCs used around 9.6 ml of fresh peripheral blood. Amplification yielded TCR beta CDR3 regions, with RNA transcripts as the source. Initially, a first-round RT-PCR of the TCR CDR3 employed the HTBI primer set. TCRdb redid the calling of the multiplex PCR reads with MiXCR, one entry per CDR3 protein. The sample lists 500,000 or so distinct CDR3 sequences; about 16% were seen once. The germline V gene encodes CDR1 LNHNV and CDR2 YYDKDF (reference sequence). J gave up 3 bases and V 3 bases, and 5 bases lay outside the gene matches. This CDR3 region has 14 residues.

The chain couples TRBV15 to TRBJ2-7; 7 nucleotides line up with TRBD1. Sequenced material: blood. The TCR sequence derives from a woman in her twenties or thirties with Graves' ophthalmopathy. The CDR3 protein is CATSSETGFYEQYF. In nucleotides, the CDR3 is TGTGCCACCAGCAGCGAGACAGGGTTCTACGAGCAGTACTTC.